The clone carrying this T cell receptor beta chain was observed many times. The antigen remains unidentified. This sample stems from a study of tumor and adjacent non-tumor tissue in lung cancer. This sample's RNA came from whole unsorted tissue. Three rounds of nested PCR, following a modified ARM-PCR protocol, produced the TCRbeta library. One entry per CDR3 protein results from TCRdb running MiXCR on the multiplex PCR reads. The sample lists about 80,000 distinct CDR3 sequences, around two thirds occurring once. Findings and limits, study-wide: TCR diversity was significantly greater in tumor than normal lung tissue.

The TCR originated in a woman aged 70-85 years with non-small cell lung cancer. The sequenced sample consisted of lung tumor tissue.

The DNA of the CDR3 is TGTGCCAGCAGCTTAGATGTACGGATCTCTGGGGCCAACGTCCTGACTTTC. Residues: CASSLDVRISGANVLTF. The rearrangement joins TRBV11-2 to TRBJ2-6; no definite D call. Germline loops: CDR1 SGHAT, CDR2 FQNNGV. The CDR3 contains 17 residues. Trimming removed 0 bases from V and 0 bases from J, with 9 bases in between.